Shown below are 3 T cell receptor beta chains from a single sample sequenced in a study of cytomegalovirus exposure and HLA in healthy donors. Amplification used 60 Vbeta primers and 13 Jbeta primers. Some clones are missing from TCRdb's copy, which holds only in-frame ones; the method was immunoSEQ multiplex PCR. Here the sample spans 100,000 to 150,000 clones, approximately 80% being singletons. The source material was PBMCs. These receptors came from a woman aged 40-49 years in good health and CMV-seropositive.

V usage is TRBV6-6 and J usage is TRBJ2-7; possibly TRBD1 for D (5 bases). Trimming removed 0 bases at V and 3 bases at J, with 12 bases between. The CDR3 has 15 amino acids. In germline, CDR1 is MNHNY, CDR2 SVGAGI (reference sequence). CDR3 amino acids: CASSYSPGQGYEQYF. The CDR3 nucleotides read TGTGCCAGCAGTTACTCCCCTGGGCAGGGCTACGAGCAGTACTTC.

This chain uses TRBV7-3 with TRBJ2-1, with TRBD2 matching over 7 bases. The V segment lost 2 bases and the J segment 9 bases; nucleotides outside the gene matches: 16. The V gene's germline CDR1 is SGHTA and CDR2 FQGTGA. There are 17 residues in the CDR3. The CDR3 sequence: CASSLGVLQRDVTEQFF. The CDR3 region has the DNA TGTGCCAGCAGCTTAGGGGTCCTCCAGCGGGATGTCACTGAGCAGTTCTTC.

The CDR3, as DNA: TGCAGCGTTCCCCAGGGTGGCGCCGGGGAGCTGTTTTTT. Translated: CSVPQGGAGELFF. The chain couples TRBV29-1 to TRBJ2-2; a weak D match, TRBD1 (5 bases). V dropped 5 bases and J dropped 6 bases, with 13 bases sitting between them. The CDR3 is made up of 13 amino acids. Germline V gives CDR1 SQVTM, CDR2 ANQGSEA.